Reported below is one T cell receptor beta chain. The antigen is undetermined. This record belongs to a study of siplizumab effects on memory and regulatory T cells. General observations from the study: Reactions containing siplizumab showed mappable alloreactive CD4+ clones averaging approximately 74% Treg-derived, versus 26.9% in controls.

Assay used: immunoSEQ multiplex PCR; TCRdb lists only in-frame clones, some missing. This sample carries tens of thousands of clones, about 89% of them seen once, and the ten largest clones take over 25%. V was shortened by 9 bases and J by 3 bases, with 21 bases between the two germline ends. The CDR3 has 16 amino acids. Germline values: CDR1 SEHNR, CDR2 FQNEAQ (reference sequence). Material for sequencing was CD8+ T cells sorted from blood. The sequence was obtained from a human donor in good health. The chain joins TRBV7-9 to TRBJ2-1, with D perhaps TRBD2 (7 bases). The CDR3 DNA is TGTGCCAGTGCGGGGGCACCGGGCCGCAACTACAATGAGCAGTTCTTC. Amino acid sequence: CASAGAPGRNYNEQFF.